This T cell receptor beta chain stems from a study of blood T cell repertoires in COVID-19. TCRdb keeps only in-frame clones here, not all; method: immunoSEQ multiplex PCR. The sample includes tens of thousands of clones, about 81% seen only once; the top ten take approximately 15%. After removal of 2 bases from V and 7 bases from J, the junction contained 7 bases not matched to a gene. Germline V lookup: CDR1 ENHRY, CDR2 SYGVKD. The CDR3 covers 15 residues. The source material was peripheral blood. V and J are TRBV10-3 and TRBJ2-5, with 10 bases fitting TRBD2. This sequence originates from a man aged 70 or older with active COVID-19. The CDR3 sequence: CAISETLAGEGTQYF. The CDR3 DNA is TGTGCCATCAGTGAGACCCTAGCGGGAGAGGGGACCCAGTACTTC.